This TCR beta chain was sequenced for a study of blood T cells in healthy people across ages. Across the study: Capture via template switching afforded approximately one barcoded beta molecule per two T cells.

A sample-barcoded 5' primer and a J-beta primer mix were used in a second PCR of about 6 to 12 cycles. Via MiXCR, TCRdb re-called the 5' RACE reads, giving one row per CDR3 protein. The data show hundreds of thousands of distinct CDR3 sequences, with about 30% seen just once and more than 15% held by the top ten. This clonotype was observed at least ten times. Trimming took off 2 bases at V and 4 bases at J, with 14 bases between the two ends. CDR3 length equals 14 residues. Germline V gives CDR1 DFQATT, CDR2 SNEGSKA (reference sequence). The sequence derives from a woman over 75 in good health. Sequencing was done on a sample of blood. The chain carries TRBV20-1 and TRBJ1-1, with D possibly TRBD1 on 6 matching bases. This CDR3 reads CSARREGGGTEAFF. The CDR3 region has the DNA TGCAGTGCTAGAAGAGAGGGGGGCGGCACTGAAGCTTTCTTT.